This is a list of T cell receptor beta chains from one sample in a study of blood T cells in healthy people across ages. A single record per CDR3 protein comes from TCRdb applying MiXCR to the 5' RACE reads. The sample contains approximately 1.5 million distinct CDR3 sequences, approximately 43% of which appear only once. Sequencing used blood. These receptors were obtained from a woman younger than 30 in good health. The CDR3 runs from the conserved cysteine through the conserved F or W. D genes are given only for firm matches. For some rows the clone size is stated as once, few or many, or as a class when expanded; others skip it.

size | J | D | V | DNA | CDR3
- | TRBJ2-1 | TRBD2 | TRBV9 | TGTGCCAGCAGCGTTGGGACTAGCGGGGCTAACAATGAGCAGTTCTTC | CASSVGTSGANNEQFF
- | TRBJ2-3 | - | TRBV5-8 | TGTGCCAGCAGCTTGGCCGTCGGGGGCGCGACAGATACGCAGTATTTT | CASSLAVGGATDTQYF
- | TRBJ2-3 | - | TRBV11-1 | TGTGCCAGCAGCTACGGATATACGCAGTATTTT | CASSYGYTQYF
many | TRBJ2-5 | TRBD1 | TRBV7-2 | TGTGCCAGCAGCCCGGGACAGGTCGAGACCCAGTACTTC | CASSPGQVETQYF
- | TRBJ1-4 | - | TRBV5-1 | - | CASSFGRGSLNEKPFF
- | TRBJ1-1 | - | TRBV6-2/TRBV6-3 | TGTGCCAGCAGTTTCGCAGGGGACAACACTGAAGCTTTCTTT | CASSFAGDNTEAFF
- | TRBJ2-7 | TRBD2 | TRBV4-1 | TGCGCCAGCAGCCAACTACTAGCGGGAGGTCCCTACGAGCAGTACTTC | CASSQLLAGGPYEQYF
few | TRBJ1-3 | - | TRBV6-5 | TGTGCCAGCAGTTACTCGATCCCTGGTGGAAACACCATATATTTT | CASSYSIPGGNTIYF
- | TRBJ1-2 | - | TRBV4-1 | TGCGCCAGCAGCCTCGGCGGGGTCGGCTACACCTTC | CASSLGGVGYTF
- | TRBJ2-2 | TRBD2 | TRBV20-1 | TGCAGTGCTAGAGATATCCGGACTAGCGGGAGGGTAAATGGGGAGCTGTTTTTT | CSARDIRTSGRVNGELFF
few | TRBJ2-3 | - | TRBV5-1 | TGCGCCAGCAGAGGGGCACTCGTCCAGGCCACAGATACGCAGTATTTT | CASRGALVQATDTQYF
- | TRBJ2-1 | - | TRBV29-1 | TGCAGCGTTGAGCGTTCTTTTTTGGACAAACGACCCAATGAGCAGTTCTTC | CSVERSFLDKRPNEQFF
- | TRBJ2-7 | - | TRBV20-1 | TGCAGCCCCAGGGAAAATGAGCAGTACTTC | CSPRENEQYF
- | TRBJ2-3 | - | TRBV7-2 | TGTGCCAGCAGCTTAGGGGTCGTGGATACGCAGTATTTT | CASSLGVVDTQYF
few | TRBJ2-7 | TRBD1 | TRBV14 | TGTGCCAGCAGGAGGACAGGGGAGTGGCACGAGCAGTACTTC | CASRRTGEWHEQYF
- | TRBJ1-6 | - | TRBV6-6 | TGTGCCAGCAGTTACAGGTCACCCCTCCACTTT | CASSYRSPLHF
- | TRBJ2-7 | TRBD1 | TRBV20-1 | TGCAGTGCTCTTTTCCCGGGACAGGGCATTGGAGAGCAGTACTTC | CSALFPGQGIGEQYF
- | TRBJ2-7 | - | TRBV7-2 | TGTGCCAGCAGCTCCCAGGCCGGGGACGTCTACGAGCAGTACTTC | CASSSQAGDVYEQYF
- | TRBJ1-1 | - | TRBV12-3/TRBV12-4 | TGTGCCAGCAGTTTATCGCGATCGGGAGCTTTCTTT | CASSLSRSGAFF
- | TRBJ2-7 | - | TRBV29-1 | TGCAGCGTTAGAGGAGGACAGGGAGGGGACGAGCAGTACTTC | CSVRGGQGGDEQYF
- | TRBJ2-3 | TRBD2 | TRBV5-1 | TGCGCCACCAGGGAGCGGGGGGCCGCAGATACGCAGTATTTT | CATRERGAADTQYF
- | TRBJ2-1 | - | TRBV3-1 | TGTGCCAGCAGCCAAGGCAGAAGTGAGCAGTTCTTC | CASSQGRSEQFF
few | TRBJ1-6 | - | TRBV7-8 | TGTGCCAGCAGACCCGGACGGGAGAATTCACCCCTCCACTTT | CASRPGRENSPLHF
- | TRBJ1-1 | - | TRBV7-2 | TGTGCCAGCAGCGCTAGGGGGTCTGAAGCTTTCTTT | CASSARGSEAFF
few | TRBJ1-2 | - | TRBV20-1 | TGCAGTGCTAGAGGGGATAGGGGGGGATCTAACTATGGCTACACCTTC | CSARGDRGGSNYGYTF
- | TRBJ1-2 | - | TRBV20-1 | TGCAGTGCTAGAGAGTCACCGATCACCAGTATCTATGGCTACACCTTC | CSARESPITSIYGYTF
few | TRBJ2-7 | TRBD2 | TRBV5-1 | TGCGCCAGCAGCTTGCTATCTAGCGGGGTCTCCGAGCAGTACTTC | CASSLLSSGVSEQYF
- | TRBJ1-5 | - | TRBV15 | TGTGCCACCAGCAGAATAGGTCAGCCCCAGCATTTT | CATSRIGQPQHF
- | TRBJ2-5 | - | TRBV10-3 | TGTGCCATCAGTGGGTCGTGGAATGAGCAGTACTTC | CAISGSWNEQYF
many | TRBJ2-3 | - | TRBV10-3 | TGTGCCATCAGTGAAGGGGAAAGGGACACAGATACGCAGTATTTT | CAISEGERDTDTQYF
once | TRBJ2-5 | TRBD2 | TRBV20-1 | TGCAGTGCTAGTCGTCTAGCGGGAGGGGGTGAGACCCAGTACTTC | CSASRLAGGGETQYF
- | TRBJ2-3 | - | TRBV6-7 | TGTGCCAGCAGCCCAACCCAAGAAAACACAGATACGCAGTATTTT | CASSPTQENTDTQYF
- | TRBJ2-1 | - | TRBV20-1 | TGCAGTGCTAGAGATAGGTCAGGGGTAGGCAATGAGCAGTTCTTC | CSARDRSGVGNEQFF
- | TRBJ1-2 | - | TRBV5-1 | TGCGCCAGCGGCTTAAGAGGGTATGGCTACACCTTC | CASGLRGYGYTF
- | TRBJ2-3 | - | TRBV7-9 | TGTGCCAGCAGCTTAGCTGCAGGGATAATCGCAGATACGCAGTATTTT | CASSLAAGIIADTQYF
- | TRBJ2-5 | TRBD2 | TRBV6-1 | TGTGCCAGCAGTACCAGACTAGCGGGAACGTATGAGCAGTACTTC | CASSTRLAGTYEQYF
few | TRBJ1-1 | - | TRBV6-5 | TGTGCCAGCAAATTCGGGGACCGAAAGGGGACTGAAGCTTTCTTT | CASKFGDRKGTEAFF
few | TRBJ2-6 | - | TRBV7-2 | TGTGCCAGCAGCCCTAAATCCGGTTCCACTGGGGCCAACGTCCTGACTTTC | CASSPKSGSTGANVLTF
- | TRBJ1-1 | TRBD1 | TRBV5-1 | TGCGCCAGCAGCAGTAGACCGGGACAGACTAACACTGAAGCTTTCTTT | CASSSRPGQTNTEAFF